A selection of T cell receptor beta chains follows, all from one sample in a study of blood T cell repertoires in COVID-19. The repertoire was sequenced with immunoSEQ multiplex PCR; TCRdb's copy has only in-frame clones and lacks some. The data show about 310,000 clones, around nine tenths seen once. Source material: peripheral blood. The receptors stem from a man between 45 and 60 years old with active or convalescent COVID-19. Both conserved end residues are part of each CDR3. A D gene is named only where the DNA matches it firmly. Clone size is not always given. Where it is, it says once, few, many or a class for expanded clones.

size	J	V	D	CDR3	DNA
NA	TRBJ2-7	TRBV6-2/TRBV6-3	TRBD1	CASSLSGTGINCEQYF	TGTGCCAGCAGTCTCAGCGGGACAGGGATAAACTGCGAGCAGTACTTC
NA	TRBJ1-5	TRBV19	NA	CASSIGRDSNQPQHF	TGTGCCAGTAGTATAGGCAGGGATAGCAATCAGCCCCAGCATTTT
NA	TRBJ2-4	TRBV15	NA	CATGTGVDRRSIQYF	TGTGCCACCGGAACTGGGGTCGACAGGCGGAGCATTCAGTACTTC
NA	TRBJ1-1	TRBV19	NA	CASSTTGYRTEAFF	TGTGCCAGTAGTACTACAGGGTATCGGACTGAAGCTTTCTTT
NA	TRBJ1-1	TRBV28	NA	CASSETGSAFF	TGTGCCAGCAGCGAAACAGGGTCAGCTTTCTTT
NA	TRBJ2-7	TRBV4-3	NA	CASSQTPFAGYTSYEQYF	TGCGCCAGCAGCCAAACCCCCTTTGCGGGTTACACCTCCTACGAGCAGTACTTC
NA	TRBJ1-2	TRBV27	TRBD1	CASSDRGQYGYTF	TGTGCCAGCAGCGACAGGGGTCAATATGGCTACACCTTC
NA	TRBJ1-4	TRBV6-5	TRBD1	CASSYSRDRGEKLFF	TGTGCCAGCAGTTACTCCCGGGACAGGGGAGAAAAACTGTTTTTT
NA	TRBJ1-5	TRBV6-5	TRBD1	CASSYRDRVSNQPQHF	TGTGCCAGCAGTTATAGAGACAGGGTTAGCAATCAGCCCCAGCATTTT
once	TRBJ1-5	TRBV6-6	NA	CASSYGAGDQPQHF	TGTGCCAGCAGTTACGGGGCAGGGGATCAGCCCCAGCATTTT
NA	TRBJ1-4	TRBV5-1	NA	CASSLTGTEKLFF	TGCGCCAGCAGCCTAACCGGGACAGAAAAACTGTTTTTT
NA	TRBJ2-7	TRBV10-3	TRBD2	CAIKGESSGLKEAYEQYF	TGTGCCATCAAGGGAGAGTCTAGCGGGTTAAAGGAGGCCTACGAGCAGTACTTC
few	TRBJ1-5	TRBV30	NA	CAWSGGRNQPQHF	TGTGCCTGGAGTGGAGGGAGGAATCAGCCCCAGCATTTT
NA	TRBJ2-3	TRBV30	TRBD1	CAWSVRTGDTQYF	TGTGCCTGGAGTGTTCGGACAGGAGATACGCAGTATTTT
NA	TRBJ1-4	TRBV18	TRBD1	CASSPGTGDEKLFF	TGTGCCAGCTCACCCGGGACAGGGGACGAAAAACTGTTTTTT
NA	TRBJ1-1	TRBV15	TRBD1	CATSRDHRGTEAFF	TGTGCCACCAGCAGAGATCACAGGGGCACTGAAGCTTTCTTT
once	TRBJ1-1	TRBV19	NA	CASSIDRRGNTEAFF	TGTGCCAGTAGTATAGACCGGCGAGGGAACACTGAAGCTTTCTTT
few	TRBJ2-5	TRBV30	NA	CAWSVPNTGFKRTQYF	TGTGCCTGGAGTGTACCCAATACGGGGTTCAAGAGGACCCAGTACTTC
NA	TRBJ2-3	TRBV9	NA	CASTGSTDTQYF	TGTGCCAGCACGGGTTCCACAGATACGCAGTATTTT
NA	TRBJ1-3	TRBV28	NA	CASRAGLPGNTIYF	TGTGCCAGCAGGGCGGGGCTCCCTGGAAACACCATATATTTT
NA	TRBJ2-2	TRBV10-3	NA	CAISRDTYPGELFF	TGTGCCATCAGCCGGGACACCTACCCCGGGGAGCTGTTTTTT
NA	TRBJ2-3	TRBV7-2	NA	CASSPEGYTDTQYF	TGTGCCAGCAGCCCGGAGGGCTACACAGATACGCAGTATTTT
NA	TRBJ1-2	TRBV7-2	NA	CASSQGVGNYGYTF	TGTGCCAGCAGCCAAGGAGTGGGTAACTATGGCTACACCTTC
NA	TRBJ1-6	TRBV4-1	NA	CASSTPEGHYTPLHF	TGCGCCAGCAGCACCCCCGAGGGACACTATACACCCCTCCACTTT